These 16 T cell receptor beta chains originate from one sample sequenced in a study of blood T cell repertoires in COVID-19. Produced via immunoSEQ multiplex PCR; TCRdb's table is partial and in-frame only. The table has about 130,000 clones, roughly 79% seen once. Sequenced: peripheral blood. The receptors shown here come from a man of 80 years or more with acute or convalescent COVID-19.

V is TRBV5-5 and J is TRBJ2-6; D is undetermined. CDR1 SGHKS and CDR2 YYEKEE come from the germline V gene (reference sequence). The CDR3 loop spans 15 amino acids. Deletions cut 4 bases from V and 5 bases from J, with 13 bases between. CDR3: CASSPLERRANVLTF. Here the CDR3 DNA reads TGTGCCAGCAGCCCCCTTGAGAGAAGGGCCAACGTCCTGACTTTC.

Only one count was recorded for this clone. This rearrangement joins TRBV5-1 to TRBJ1-1; D might be TRBD1 (6 bases). The CDR3 sequence is 15 residues long. The V and J ends lost 0 bases and 0 bases respectively, with 9 bases between them. CDR1 is SGHRS, CDR2 YFSETQ, per germline. The CDR3 here is CASSLGGHLNTEAFF. DNA for the CDR3: TGCGCCAGCAGCTTGGGGGGACACCTGAACACTGAAGCTTTCTTT.

This sequence joins TRBV6-5 and TRBJ2-3, with 7 bases lining up with TRBD1. CDR3 size: 15 residues. The V and J ends lost 6 bases and 1 base, in that order; junction bases with no gene match: 7. The germline gives CDR1 MNHEY, CDR2 SVGAGI. The CDR3 bases are TGTGCCAGCAGCCCCGGGACAGTGGGCACAGATACGCAGTATTTT. As protein: CASSPGTVGTDTQYF.

This clone has just a few counts. The chain couples TRBV7-8 to TRBJ1-6; the match to TRBD1 covers 7 bases. The V gene end was trimmed by 2 bases and the J gene end by 7 bases; junction bases not matched to a gene: 11. The CDR3 spans 17 residues. CDR1 SGHVS and CDR2 FQNEAQ come from the germline V gene. In nucleotides, the CDR3 is TGTGCCAGCAGCTTACTCAATTCGGGACAGAACAATTCACCCCTCCACTTT. It yields the protein CASSLLNSGQNNSPLHF. The complete variable domain, with remaining parts taken from reference TRBV7-8 and TRBJ1-6, reads GAGVSQSPRYKVAKRGQDVALRCDPISGHVSLFWYQQALGQGPEFLTYFQNEAQLDKSGLPSDRFFAERPEGSVSTLKIQRTQQEDSAVYLCASSLLNSGQNNSPLHFGNGTRLTVT.

V gene TRBV27 combines with J gene TRBJ2-1; TRBD1 matches 8 bases. The V gene end was trimmed by 6 bases and the J gene end by 2 bases; junction bases not matched to a gene: 9. The germline V gene has CDR1 MNHEY and CDR2 SMNVEV (reference sequence). CDR3 length equals 16 residues. The CDR3, as DNA: TGTGCCAGCAGAGCCGGGACAGGTAACGCCTACAATGAGCAGTTCTTC. It is translated as CASRAGTGNAYNEQFF.

The chain couples TRBV2 to TRBJ2-1; TRBD1 might be the D (7 bases). This CDR3 has 13 residues. The V end lost 6 bases, the J end lost 4 bases, and 10 bases lay between the germline ends. Germline CDR1 reads SNHLY; CDR2 reads FYNNEI. The DNA of the CDR3 is TGTGCCAGCAGGGCAGGGGGGTACAATGAGCAGTTCTTC. Translation gives CASRAGGYNEQFF.

The chain has TRBV27 and TRBJ1-2; tentatively, D is TRBD1 (6 bases). Germline CDR1 is MNHEY and CDR2 is SMNVEV (reference sequence). There are 14 residues in the CDR3. V dropped 3 bases and J dropped 3 bases, with 11 bases sitting between them. CDR3 protein: CASSFRGGHYGYTF. CDR3 in DNA: TGTGCCAGCAGTTTCAGGGGTGGACACTATGGCTACACCTTC.

This chain connects TRBV30 to TRBJ2-2; no definite D call. CDR3 length: 12 amino acids. The germline gives CDR1 GTSNPN, CDR2 SVGIG (reference sequence). Trimming cost V 3 bases and J 4 bases, with 6 bases left between them. In DNA form, the CDR3 reads TGTGCCTGGAGACTATTCACCGGGGAGCTGTTTTTT. This gives the protein CAWRLFTGELFF.

Only a few counts were recorded for this clone. The chain couples TRBV6-2 or TRBV6-3 to TRBJ1-2, with 9 positions matching TRBD1. Germline lookup yields CDR1 MNHEY and CDR2 SVGEGT. The CDR3 runs 13 residues. Trimming cost V 4 bases and J 6 bases; bases outside gene matches: 3. CDR3 DNA: TGTGCCAGCAGTTGGGGACAGGGACATGGCTACACCTTC. Translation gives CASSWGQGHGYTF.

The chain joins TRBV15 to TRBJ2-1; TRBD1 matches 7 bases. The germline gives CDR1 LNHNV, CDR2 YYDKDF (reference sequence). The CDR3 covers 15 residues. The V and J ends lost 1 base and 4 bases, in that order; junction bases with no gene match: 4. For the CDR3, the DNA is TGTGCCACCAGCAGAGGGGACAGATTGTACAATGAGCAGTTCTTC. Its protein is CATSRGDRLYNEQFF.

The CDR3: CASSLPRGQGDTQYF. Here the CDR3 DNA reads TGTGCCAGCAGCTTACCCAGGGGGCAGGGAGATACGCAGTATTTT. V usage is TRBV7-9 and J usage is TRBJ2-3; 8 bases match TRBD1. The V gene end was trimmed by 2 bases and the J gene end by 5 bases; junction bases not matched to a gene: 6. This CDR3 spans 15 amino acids. Germline V CDR1 and CDR2: SEHNR, FQNEAQ (reference sequence).

The chain couples TRBV7-8 to TRBJ2-7; D unresolved. V dropped 6 bases and J dropped 6 bases, with 12 bases sitting between them. CDR1 and CDR2 from the germline V gene are SGHVS and FQNEAQ. The CDR3 spans 12 residues. CDR3 loop: CASSETAGEQYF. In nucleotides, the CDR3 is TGTGCCAGCAGTGAAACGGCAGGCGAGCAGTACTTC.

The table lists this clone with a few counts. Here the CDR3 DNA reads TGTGCCAGCAGCCTGGACAGGGGAGTGGGTGGCTACACCTTC. Residues: CASSLDRGVGGYTF. V gene TRBV7-9 combines with J gene TRBJ1-2, with 9 bases that match TRBD1. The V segment lost 5 bases and the J segment 7 bases; nucleotides outside the gene matches: 8. Germline V gene lookup returns CDR1 SEHNR and CDR2 FQNEAQ (reference sequence). CDR3 length: 14 amino acids.

The CDR3 protein is CASSRGGIGQETQYF. CDR3 DNA sequence: TGTGCCAGCAGTCGAGGAGGGATAGGCCAAGAGACCCAGTACTTC. The gene calls are TRBV5-4 and TRBJ2-5; perhaps TRBD2 as D (6 bases). CDR1 is SGHNT and CDR2 is YYREEE in the germline V gene (reference sequence). V was pared by 5 bases and J by 1 base, with 15 bases between. The CDR3 length is 15 residues.

The V gene is TRBV19, the J gene TRBJ1-3, with D tentatively TRBD1 (5 bases). The CDR3 runs to 15 residues. CDR1 is LNHDA and CDR2 is SQIVND in the germline V gene (reference sequence). V was pared by 5 bases and J by 0 bases, with 11 bases between. CDR3 DNA sequence: TGTGCCAGTAGTCGACAGTTTTTCTCTGGAAACACCATATATTTT. Translating gives CASSRQFFSGNTIYF.

The gene calls are TRBV4-3 and TRBJ2-7; TRBD1 might be the D (6 bases). The CDR3 loop spans 13 amino acids. Germline-derived CDR1 and CDR2 are LGHNA and YSLEER. V gave up 0 bases and J gave up 6 bases, with 9 bases separating them. CDR3 coding DNA: TGCGCCAGCAGCCAAGATCCCAGGGGCGAGCAGTACTTC. Translating gives CASSQDPRGEQYF.